Following are 26 T cell receptor beta chains from one sample sequenced in a study of OX40 agonist ivuxolimab in advanced cancers. Using immunoSEQ multiplex PCR, the repertoire was profiled, and TCRdb retains in-frame clones only, with some absent. Of 55,000 to 60,000 clones in the sample, 65% to 85% were seen once. The sequences come from CD4+ or CD8+ T cells sorted from blood, collected in a trial of the OX40 agonist ivuxolimab. The receptor set was obtained from an adult with an advanced solid tumor such as melanoma, head and neck, liver or kidney cancer.

The V call is TRBV9, the J call TRBJ2-1; TRBD1 matches at 7 bases. This CDR3 is built from 15 residues. Germline CDR1 reads SGDLS; CDR2 reads YYNGEE. The V segment lost 3 bases and the J segment 6 bases; nucleotides outside the gene matches: 9. The chain's CDR3 is CASSETGISVNEQFF. In nucleotides, the CDR3 is TGTGCCAGCAGCGAGACAGGGATTTCGGTCAATGAGCAGTTCTTC. The full variable domain, with the rest looked up from reference TRBV9 and TRBJ2-1, is DSGVTQTPKHLITATGQRVTLRCSPRSGDLSVYWYQQSLDQGLQFLIQYYNGEERAKGNILERFSAQQFPDLHSELNLSSLELGDSALYFCASSETGISVNEQFFGPGTRLTVL.

The V call is TRBV9, the J call TRBJ1-3; no clear D gene. The ends were cut back, 10 bases at V and 3 bases at J, with 11 bases in the middle. This CDR3 region has 12 residues. Germline V gene lookup returns CDR1 SGDLS and CDR2 YYNGEE. This CDR3 reads CADRQDGNTIYF. Here the CDR3 DNA reads TGTGCCGATCGACAAGATGGAAACACCATATATTTT.

The chain couples TRBV4-1 to TRBJ2-1, with 9 bases aligning to TRBD2. Trimming removed 3 bases from V and 3 bases from J; junction bases left unmatched: 9. Germline-derived CDR1 and CDR2 are MGHRA and YSYEKL. The CDR3 covers 17 residues. Here the CDR3 DNA reads TGCGCCAGCAGCCAGGGCCGGGCTAGCGGGATCTACAATGAGCAGTTCTTC. Translation: CASSQGRASGIYNEQFF.

This rearrangement joins TRBV19 to TRBJ2-7; tentative D call: TRBD1 (5 bases). V gave up 5 bases and J gave up 5 bases, with 16 bases separating them. Per the germline V gene, CDR1 is LNHDA and CDR2 is SQIVND (reference sequence). The CDR3 has 14 residues. The CDR3 bases are TGTGCCAGTAGTGTCGGTCAGGGTATACACGAGCAGTACTTC. Protein: CASSVGQGIHEQYF.

The V and J genes are TRBV27 and TRBJ2-1; D is uncertain. V lost 8 bases, J lost 1 base, and 12 bases lay in between. The CDR3 sequence is 14 residues long. CDR1 is MNHEY, CDR2 SMNVEV, per germline (reference sequence). The CDR3 region has the DNA TGTGCCAGCGGTGCGACCTCATCCTACAATGAGCAGTTCTTC. Residues: CASGATSSYNEQFF.

V usage is TRBV7-9 and J usage is TRBJ2-1; D is tentatively TRBD1 or TRBD2 (5 bases each). Trimming left V 5 bases short and J 5 bases short, with 16 bases between. In germline, CDR1 is SEHNR, CDR2 FQNEAQ (reference sequence). The CDR3 spans 15 residues. CDR3 sequence reads: CASSKDGLGDNEQFF. Written as DNA, the CDR3 is TGTGCCAGCAGCAAGGACGGCTTGGGGGACAATGAGCAGTTCTTC.

V is TRBV27 and J is TRBJ2-3, with 11 bases fitting TRBD2. This CDR3 is built from 15 residues. With V trimmed by 6 bases and J by 1 base, 3 bases remained unmatched. Looked up from germline, CDR1 is MNHEY and CDR2 is SMNVEV (reference sequence). The CDR3 region is CASSAGLAGTDTQYF. The CDR3 DNA follows: TGTGCCAGCAGCGCGGGACTAGCGGGCACAGATACGCAGTATTTT.

The rearrangement joins TRBV28 to TRBJ2-5; TRBD1 aligns across 8 bases. This CDR3 spans 17 amino acids. Germline CDR1 and CDR2: MDHEN and SYDVKM. The ends lost 2 bases at V and 5 bases at J; junction bases unmatched: 13. CDR3 coding DNA: TGTGCCAGCAGTTTAACTGGCGGCAGGGGGCGCAAGGAGACCCAGTACTTC. Translated, it gives CASSLTGGRGRKETQYF.

The CDR3 region has the DNA TGTGCCAGCAGTCCCAGGGCAGTAATCGCTGAAGCTTTCTTT. Translating gives CASSPRAVIAEAFF. This chain connects TRBV28 to TRBJ1-1; a weak D match, TRBD1 (5 bases). The CDR3 spans 14 residues. Germline-derived CDR1 and CDR2 are MDHEN and SYDVKM. V was trimmed by 5 bases and J by 6 bases, leaving 16 bases between them.

This chain joins TRBV6-5 and TRBJ1-6; the match to TRBD1 covers 7 bases. The junction had 3 bases not matched to a gene; V was cut back by 0 bases and J by 7 bases. CDR3 size: 15 residues. The germline V gene encodes CDR1 MNHEY and CDR2 SVGAGI. CDR3: CASSYSGQINSPLHF. The DNA for the CDR3 is TGTGCCAGCAGTTACTCGGGACAGATCAATTCACCCCTCCACTTT.

The CDR3 nucleotides read TGTGCCAGCAGTTCCCGAGGGGAGGATTCACCCCTCCACTTT. Its protein product is CASSSRGEDSPLHF. The chain couples TRBV6-6 to TRBJ1-6, with D perhaps matching TRBD1 (5 bases). The germline V gene encodes CDR1 MNHNY and CDR2 SVGAGI (reference sequence). The length of the CDR3 is 14 residues. V lost 4 bases, J lost 8 bases, and 12 bases lay in between.

The V and J genes are TRBV7-9 and TRBJ2-3, with TRBD2 matching over 14 bases. V dropped 0 bases and J dropped 4; count of bases not matched to a gene: 6. CDR1 SEHNR and CDR2 FQNEAQ come from the germline V gene (reference sequence). The CDR3 covers 18 residues. CDR3 protein: CASSLATSGGALPDTQYF. Here the CDR3 DNA reads TGTGCCAGCAGCTTAGCGACTAGCGGGGGGGCCCTGCCAGATACGCAGTATTTT.

V usage is TRBV7-2 and J usage is TRBJ2-3; D gene uncertain. The germline V gene encodes CDR1 SGHTA and CDR2 FQGNSA. The CDR3 consists of 13 residues. Trimming pared 1 base from V and 2 bases from J, leaving 4 bases between. CDR3 sequence reads: CASSLGTTDTQYF. In DNA form, the CDR3 reads TGTGCCAGCAGCTTAGGGACCACAGATACGCAGTATTTT.

The chain recombines TRBV6-6 with TRBJ2-3; 10 nucleotides align to TRBD2. Germline CDR1 reads MNHNY; CDR2 reads SVGAGI (reference sequence). The length of the CDR3 is 16 residues. The J segment lost 6 bases and the V segment lost 4 bases, leaving 10 bases of the junction unmatched. Here the CDR3 reads CASSFPQRGGKDTQYF. DNA for the CDR3: TGTGCCAGCAGTTTCCCGCAGCGGGGGGGGAAGGATACGCAGTATTTT.

The V gene is TRBV7-2, the J gene TRBJ1-2, with 8 bases fitting TRBD1. Germline lookup yields CDR1 SGHTA and CDR2 FQGNSA. Trimming at V came to 4 bases and at J to 6 bases, leaving 13 bases not matched to a gene. The CDR3 has 16 amino acids. The CDR3 DNA follows: TGTGCCAGCAGCTGGGACAGGTCCCCTACTTCTAATGGCTACACCTTC. As protein: CASSWDRSPTSNGYTF.

V is TRBV28 and J is TRBJ1-2; D is ambiguous. V lost 8 bases and J lost 8, with 12 bases in between. This CDR3 is 11 amino acids long. The germline V gene encodes CDR1 MDHEN and CDR2 SYDVKM. CDR3 in amino acids: CASYAATGYTF. Written as DNA, the CDR3 is TGTGCCAGCTACGCGGCTACGGGCTACACCTTC.

The chain employs TRBV19 and TRBJ1-2; D is unresolved. Per germline, CDR1 LNHDA and CDR2 SQIVND (reference sequence). V was trimmed by 4 bases and J by 4 bases, leaving 10 bases between them. There are 13 residues in the CDR3. CDR3 in amino acids: CASSTDATYGYTF. The CDR3 DNA is TGTGCCAGTAGTACCGACGCGACCTATGGCTACACCTTC.

The V and J genes are TRBV10-3 and TRBJ1-1; a weak D match, TRBD1 (6 bases). The CDR3 covers 12 residues. The ends were cut back, 1 base at V and 10 bases at J, with 10 bases in the middle. CDR1 and CDR2 from the germline V gene are ENHRY and SYGVKD. CDR3 coding DNA: TGTGCCATCAGTGAGTTCGAGGGGGGAGCTTTCTTT. Amino acid sequence: CAISEFEGGAFF.

This chain joins TRBV2 and TRBJ1-2; D remains ambiguous. V was pared by 6 bases and J by 5 bases, with 13 bases between. CDR3 length: 13 residues. Germline V gene data show CDR1 as SNHLY and CDR2 as FYNNEI. The DNA for the CDR3 is TGTGCCAGCAGGAGGGAGGGAAGGTATGGCTACACCTTC. It is translated as CASRREGRYGYTF.

The chain has TRBV28 and TRBJ1-2; no definite D call. CDR1 and CDR2 from the germline V gene are MDHEN and SYDVKM. V lost 3 bases, J lost 4 bases, and 3 bases lay in between. The CDR3 is 11 residues long. The CDR3 region has the DNA TGTGCCAGCAGTTTTACCTATGGCTACACCTTC. Protein sequence: CASSFTYGYTF.

Written as DNA, the CDR3 is TGTGCCAGCTCACCAGGGGGGATGATCTATGGCTACACCTTC. It translates to CASSPGGMIYGYTF. The rearrangement uses TRBV18 and TRBJ1-2; D may be TRBD1 (5 bases). The CDR3 has 14 residues. Germline V gene lookup returns CDR1 KGHSH and CDR2 LQKENI. Between the trimmed V and J ends, which lost 2 bases and 4 bases, there was a span of 11 bases.

The chain combines TRBV18 with TRBJ2-5; possibly TRBD1 or TRBD2 for D (5 bases each). Trimming shortened V by 3 bases and J by 2 bases, and 10 bases separated the two germline ends. The CDR3 runs to 14 residues. Germline V gene sequence: CDR1 KGHSH, CDR2 LQKENI. The DNA of the CDR3 is TGTGCCAGCTCACCCGGGACCCAACAAGAGACCCAGTACTTC. This translates into CASSPGTQQETQYF.

The chain recombines TRBV15 with TRBJ2-3, with D perhaps TRBD2 (5 bases). CDR1 is LNHNV, CDR2 YYDKDF, per germline (reference sequence). Trimming stripped 8 bases from V and 4 bases from J, with 13 bases between. The length of the CDR3 is 13 residues. The CDR3 reads CATSRRVADTQYF. The CDR3 DNA is TGTGCCACCTCGAGGCGGGTGGCAGATACGCAGTATTTT.

V gene TRBV28 combines with J gene TRBJ1-3, with a weak D call TRBD1 (6 bases). Germline CDR1 MDHEN, CDR2 SYDVKM. The CDR3 length is 14 residues. V lost 6 bases to trimming and J lost 3 bases, with 12 bases between them. The CDR3 DNA sequence: TGTGCCAGCAGCCAAGGGGGGTTTGGAAACACCATATATTTT. Residues: CASSQGGFGNTIYF. Filled out from reference TRBV28 and TRBJ1-3, the complete variable domain reads DVKVTQSSRYLVKRTGEKVFLECVQDMDHENMFWYRQDPGLGLRLIYFSYDVKMKEKGDIPEGYSVSREKKERFSLILESASTNQTSMYLCASSQGGFGNTIYFGEGSWLTVV.

This chain links TRBV7-2 with TRBJ1-4; possible D gene TRBD1, 5 bases. Germline assignment: CDR1 SGHTA and CDR2 FQGNSA. This CDR3 region has 16 residues. V was cut by 5 bases and J by 3 bases, with 16 bases left in between. The CDR3 DNA sequence: TGTGCCAGCAGCCCGACCGGGACCCGGGCTAATGAAAAACTGTTTTTT. Protein sequence: CASSPTGTRANEKLFF. The full variable domain, in which reference TRBV7-2 and TRBJ1-4 provide the parts outside the CDR3, is GAGVSQSPSNKVTEKGKDVELRCDPISGHTALYWYRQSLGQGLEFLIYFQGNSAPDKSGLPSDRFSAERTGGSVSTLTIQRTQQEDSAVYLCASSPTGTRANEKLFFGSGTQLSVL.

The genes are TRBV2 and TRBJ2-3; D not resolved. Trimming took off 7 bases at V and 5 bases at J, with 10 bases between the two ends. The CDR3 loop spans 12 amino acids. The germline V gene encodes CDR1 SNHLY and CDR2 FYNNEI. CDR3 region: CASKEEEDTQYF. CDR3 in DNA: TGTGCCAGCAAGGAAGAAGAAGATACGCAGTATTTT.